This T cell receptor (beta chain) was captured in a study of blood T cell repertoires in COVID-19. Study at large: Acute and convalescent COVID-19 specimens originated in the United States, Italy and Spain. T cells, B-cell-depleted T cells, or PBMCs provided the cDNA or gDNA that served as material.

Authors' data handling: Estimation of nucleated cell counts was performed using reference gene primer amplification. Using immunoSEQ multiplex PCR, the repertoire was profiled, and TCRdb retains in-frame clones only, with some absent. The V and J calls and clone size were taken over from that table, and D and trimming were inferred from the DNA. Found here are 50,000 or so clones, approximately 85% of them singletons; the top ten hold 7% to 7.5%. Germline V gene sequence: CDR1 ENHRY, CDR2 SYGVKD. V was clipped by 8 bases and J by 6 bases; unmatched bases: 8. The CDR3 extends over 14 amino acids. Sequencing input: peripheral blood. This clonotype originated in a man between 35 and 55 years old with acute or convalescent COVID-19. The J gene is TRBJ2-3, the V gene TRBV10-3, with 10 bases fitting TRBD2. The CDR3, as DNA: TGTGCCATCTCAAAAGCGGGGGGGCACGATACGCAGTATTTT. Translation gives CAISKAGGHDTQYF.